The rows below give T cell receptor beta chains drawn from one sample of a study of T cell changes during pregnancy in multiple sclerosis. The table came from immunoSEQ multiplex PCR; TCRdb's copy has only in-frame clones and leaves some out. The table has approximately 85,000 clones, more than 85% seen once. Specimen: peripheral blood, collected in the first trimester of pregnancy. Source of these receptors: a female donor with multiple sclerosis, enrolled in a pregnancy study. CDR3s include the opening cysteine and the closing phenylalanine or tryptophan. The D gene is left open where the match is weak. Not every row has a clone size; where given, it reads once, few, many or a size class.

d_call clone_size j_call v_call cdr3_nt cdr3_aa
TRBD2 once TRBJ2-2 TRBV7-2 TGTGCCAGCAGCTTAGATTCGGCGGGGGGTACCGGGGAGCTGTTTTTT CASSLDSAGGTGELFF
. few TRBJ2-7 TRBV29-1 TGCAGCGTTGGGGCCGGGGAATACGGAGAGCAGTACTTC CSVGAGEYGEQYF
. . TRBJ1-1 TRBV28 TGTGCCAGCAGTTTATGGGCAGGGGAGAACACTGAAGCTTTCTTT CASSLWAGENTEAFF
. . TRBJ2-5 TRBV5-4 TGTGCCAGCAGCTTGGGGGGGGCGGGAGAGGAGACCCAGTACTTC CASSLGGAGEETQYF
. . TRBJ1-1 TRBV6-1 TGTGCCAGCAGTGTGGCAGCGATAACAACTCAAGCTTTCTTT CASSVAAITTQAFF
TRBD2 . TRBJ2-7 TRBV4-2 TGTGCCAGCAGCCAAGACGTCGCGGGAGCTGGCGAGCAGTACTTC CASSQDVAGAGEQYF
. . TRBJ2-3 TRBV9 TGTGCCAGCAGCGCTTTCACAGATACGCAGTATTTT CASSAFTDTQYF
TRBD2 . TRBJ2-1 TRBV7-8 TGTGCCAGCAGCTTAGGACTAGCGGGAGGCCCCATCTACAATGAGCAGTTCTTC CASSLGLAGGPIYNEQFF
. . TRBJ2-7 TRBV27 TGTGCCAGCGAACACTACGAGCAGTACTTC CASEHYEQYF
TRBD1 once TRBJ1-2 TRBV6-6 TGTGCCAGCAGGACAGGGACATACAATAACTATGGCTACACCTTC CASRTGTYNNYGYTF
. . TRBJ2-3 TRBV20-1 TGCAGTGCTAGTACTACAGAGGGGCAGTATTTT CSASTTEGQYF
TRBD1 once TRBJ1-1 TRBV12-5 TGTGCTAGTGGATCTGGGGGACAGGGCACTGAAGCTTTCTTT CASGSGGQGTEAFF
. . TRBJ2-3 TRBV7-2 TGTGCCAGCAGCTTAGCGGTCCTACGGAATCGAGGGGATACGCAGTATTTT CASSLAVLRNRGDTQYF
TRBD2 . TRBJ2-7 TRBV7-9 TGTGCCAGCACCCCCATTGGACTAGAAACCTACGAGCAGTACTTC CASTPIGLETYEQYF
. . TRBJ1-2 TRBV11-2 TGTGCCAGCAGCTTAGGAAACCCCAGGGATCTCAGCTATGGCTACACCTTC CASSLGNPRDLSYGYTF
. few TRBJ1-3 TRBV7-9 TGTGCCAGCAGCTTAACAGGCATCCGGGCGCTAGGTTCCATATATTTT CASSLTGIRALGSIYF
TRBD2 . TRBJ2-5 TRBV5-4 TGTGCCAGCAGCTTGCGGGGGGACCAAGAGACCCAGTACTTC CASSLRGDQETQYF
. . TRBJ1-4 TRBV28 TGTGCCAGCAGTTTCACAGGGCCAGCTAATGAAAAACTGTTTTTT CASSFTGPANEKLFF
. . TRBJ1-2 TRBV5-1 TGCGCCAGCAGCTTGTATGACAGCCGTAGGGGGTACGGCTACACCTTC CASSLYDSRRGYGYTF
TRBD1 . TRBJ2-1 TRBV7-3 TGTGCCAGCAGCTTAGTTCTAGGACAGGCACAGTTCTTC CASSLVLGQAQFF
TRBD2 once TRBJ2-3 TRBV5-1 TGCGCCAGCAGCCTGACTAGCGGGAATACAGATACGCAGTATTTT CASSLTSGNTDTQYF
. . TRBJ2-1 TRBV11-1 TGTGCCAGCAGCTTGCGGAGACAGCAGAATGAGCAGTTCTTC CASSLRRQQNEQFF
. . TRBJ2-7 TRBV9 TGTGCCAGCAGCGTAGGCTGGGCCACAGGAACTTACGAGCAGTACTTC CASSVGWATGTYEQYF
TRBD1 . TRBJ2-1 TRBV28 TGTGCCAGCAGTTCCATTGCAGGACAGGATGATGAGCAGTTCTTC CASSSIAGQDDEQFF
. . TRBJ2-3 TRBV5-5 TGTGCCAGCAGCTTCCGGGGGAGTGCAGATACGCAGTATTTT CASSFRGSADTQYF
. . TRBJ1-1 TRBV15 TGTGCCACCAGCGTAGGACGCCGGGCGGGGACTGAAGCTTTCTTT CATSVGRRAGTEAFF
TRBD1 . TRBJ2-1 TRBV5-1 TGCGCCAGCAGCTTGAGAGGACAGGGGCGTCCCCATGAGCAGTTCTTC CASSLRGQGRPHEQFF
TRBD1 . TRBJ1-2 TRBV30 TGTGCCTGGAGTCAGGGGGACGGCTACACCTTC CAWSQGDGYTF
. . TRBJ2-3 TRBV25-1 TGTGCCAGCAGTCCCGGCACAGATACGCAGTATTTT CASSPGTDTQYF
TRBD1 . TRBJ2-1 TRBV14 TGTGCCAGCAGCCAGATGCAACCCCGGGACAGGGATTTAGTGCAGTTCTTC CASSQMQPRDRDLVQFF
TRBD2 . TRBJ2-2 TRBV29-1 TGCAGCGGGGGATCGGGGGGGGCCACCGGGGAGCTGTTTTTT CSGGSGGATGELFF
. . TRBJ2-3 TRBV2 TGTGCCAGCAGTGAAGCTAGCCCCGATACGCAGTATTTT CASSEASPDTQYF
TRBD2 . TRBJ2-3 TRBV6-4 TGTGCCAGCAGTGAAGCTAGCGGGAGGGGCACAGATACGCAGTATTTT CASSEASGRGTDTQYF
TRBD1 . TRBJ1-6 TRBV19 TGTGCCAGTAGAACCGACAGGGTGCATTCACCCCTCCACTTT CASRTDRVHSPLHF
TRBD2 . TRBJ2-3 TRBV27 TGTGCCAGCAGTTTAGCGGGGGGCACAGATACGCAGTATTTT CASSLAGGTDTQYF
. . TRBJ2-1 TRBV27 TGTGCCAGCAGTTGGGGGGGGCTTTCGAATGAGCAGTTCTTC CASSWGGLSNEQFF
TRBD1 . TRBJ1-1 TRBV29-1 TGCAGCGTTGCCCAGGGGGTTCCTGAAGCTTTCTTT CSVAQGVPEAFF
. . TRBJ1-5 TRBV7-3 TGTGCCAGCAGCTTCGGGGGAGGGGGAGGCGGCAATCAGCCCCAGCATTTT CASSFGGGGGGNQPQHF
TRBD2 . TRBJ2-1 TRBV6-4 TGTGCCAGCAGTAAACTAGGGACTAGCGGGAATCGGAATGAGCAGTTCTTC CASSKLGTSGNRNEQFF
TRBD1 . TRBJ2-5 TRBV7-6 TGTGCCAGCAGCATCGACAGGGGGCAGGGGGAGACCCAGTACTTC CASSIDRGQGETQYF
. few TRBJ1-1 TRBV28 TGTGCCAGTTCGGAGATGAACACTGAAGCTTTCTTT CASSEMNTEAFF
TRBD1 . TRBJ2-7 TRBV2 TGTGCCAGCAGCTTACAGGGGGAATCCTACGAGCAGTACTTC CASSLQGESYEQYF
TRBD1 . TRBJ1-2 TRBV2 TGTGCCAGCAGCTTATCTACGGACAGGGGGGATGGCTACACCTTC CASSLSTDRGDGYTF
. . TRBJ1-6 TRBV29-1 TGCAGCGTTAAGGCAGGAATTAATTCACCCCTCCACTTT CSVKAGINSPLHF
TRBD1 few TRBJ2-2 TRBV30 TGTGCCCACACCGGGACAGGGAAAGATGTGGGGGAGCTGTTTTTT CAHTGTGKDVGELFF
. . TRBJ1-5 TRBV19 TGTGCCAGTATTCAGTCGGGACACCGCAATCAGCCCCAGCATTTT CASIQSGHRNQPQHF
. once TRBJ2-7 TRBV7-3 TGTGCCCGGTCCGGGACAAAATCCCGCGAGCAGTACTTC CARSGTKSREQYF
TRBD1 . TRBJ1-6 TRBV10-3 TGTGCCATCAGGGGGACAGGGGGCTCCTATAATTCACCCCTCCACTTT CAIRGTGGSYNSPLHF
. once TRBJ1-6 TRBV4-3 TGCGCCAGCAGCCAAGACGAGCGACCCCATAATTCACCCCTCCACTTT CASSQDERPHNSPLHF
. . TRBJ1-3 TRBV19 TGTGCCAGTAGTGCTACAGGAAGGTCTGGAAACACCATATATTTT CASSATGRSGNTIYF